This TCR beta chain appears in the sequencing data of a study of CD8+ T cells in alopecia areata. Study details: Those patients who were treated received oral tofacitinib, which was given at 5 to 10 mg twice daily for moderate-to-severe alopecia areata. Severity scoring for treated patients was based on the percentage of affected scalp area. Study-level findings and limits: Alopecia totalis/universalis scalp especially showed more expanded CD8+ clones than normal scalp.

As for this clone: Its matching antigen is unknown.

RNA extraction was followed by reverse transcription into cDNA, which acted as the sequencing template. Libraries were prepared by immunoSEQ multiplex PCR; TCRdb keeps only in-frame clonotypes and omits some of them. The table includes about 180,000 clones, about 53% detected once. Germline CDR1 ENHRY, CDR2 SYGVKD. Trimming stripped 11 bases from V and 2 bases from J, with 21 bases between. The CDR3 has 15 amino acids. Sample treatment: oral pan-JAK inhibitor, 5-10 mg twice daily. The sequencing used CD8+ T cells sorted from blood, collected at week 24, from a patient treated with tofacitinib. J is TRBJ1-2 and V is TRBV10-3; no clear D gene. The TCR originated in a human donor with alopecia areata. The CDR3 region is CAPAPRRTQNYGYTF. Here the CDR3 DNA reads TGTGCCCCTGCCCCAAGACGCACTCAAAACTATGGCTACACCTTC.